The next 3 T cell receptor beta chains were all read from a single sample in a study of radiation and T cells in renal cell carcinoma. Measured with immunoSEQ multiplex PCR; TCRdb has only the in-frame clones, and not every one. The sample holds about 78,000 clones; about 88% are singletons and the top ten take 6%. Described time point: blood 4 weeks post-SBRT, at nephrectomy. Treatment specified: 15 Gy SBRT to primary tumor, nephrectomy 4 weeks later. The material was blood, obtained from a patient whose treatment included radiotherapy and nephrectomy. The receptors come from a woman aged 65 to 85 with renal cell carcinoma.

The J gene is TRBJ2-7, the V gene TRBV30; D uncertain. The germline CDR1 and CDR2 sequences are GTSNPN and SVGIG (reference sequence). V was pared by 1 base and J by 0 bases, with 7 bases between. This CDR3 has 13 residues. The CDR3 nucleotides read TGTGCCTGGAGTGCCTTGAGCTCCTACGAGCAGTACTTC. Translating it yields CAWSALSSYEQYF.

The J gene is TRBJ1-5, the V gene TRBV6-5; no firm D call. The germline gives CDR1 MNHEY, CDR2 SVGAGI. Trimming took 2 bases from V and 1 from J, leaving 6 bases between them. The CDR3 covers 14 residues. The CDR3 spells CASSYGLSNQPQHF. Written as DNA, the CDR3 is TGTGCCAGCAGTTACGGACTGAGCAATCAGCCCCAGCATTTT.

With regard to this clone: A read error may account for a junction end that differs from germline. The genes are TRBV6-5 and TRBJ2-5; no firm D call. Germline V gene lookup returns CDR1 MNHEY and CDR2 SVGAGI. CDR3 length equals 14 residues. The CDR3 loop is CASSSLGRKEIQYF. CDR3 bases: TGTGCCAGCAGTTCTCTAGGCAGGAAAGAGATCCAGTACTTC.